A selection of T cell receptor beta chains follows, all from one sample in a study of somatic mutations in cytotoxic T cells in rheumatoid arthritis. TCRdb's copy holds only in-frame clones and misses some; the assay was immunoSEQ multiplex PCR. The table includes about 4,800 clones, 75% to 85% detected once. The source was CD8+ T cells sorted from blood, collected at a follow-up visit. The receptors originated from a man between 35 and 55 years old with rheumatoid arthritis. CDR3s include the opening cysteine and the closing phenylalanine or tryptophan. The D gene is left open where the match is weak. Size is stated for part of the rows, as once, few or many counts, or as a class when the clone is expanded.

v_gene,j_gene,abundance,d_gene,CDR3nt,CDR3aa
TRBV27,TRBJ1-1,-,TRBD1,TGTGCCAGCAGTCTACGACAGGGCGGTTTGACTGAAGCTTTCTTT,CASSLRQGGLTEAFF
TRBV29-1,TRBJ2-2,-,-,TGCAGCATTCAATACGCCGGGGAGCTGTTTTTT,CSIQYAGELFF
TRBV7-9,TRBJ1-2,-,TRBD1,TGTGCCAGCAGCGGACGGACAGGGGCAGACTATGGCTACACCTTC,CASSGRTGADYGYTF
TRBV7-9,TRBJ1-1,-,-,TGTGCCAGCAGCCCACCCACCCTTGTGAACACTGAAGCTTTCTTT,CASSPPTLVNTEAFF
TRBV4-1,TRBJ1-1,-,TRBD1,TGCGCCAGCAGCCCGGAACCAGGGAACAGGGGGCACACTGAAGCTTTCTTT,CASSPEPGNRGHTEAFF
TRBV10-3,TRBJ1-1,-,-,TGTGCCATCAGTGAGCCGGGCCCCAACACTGAAGCTTTCTTT,CAISEPGPNTEAFF
TRBV6-1,TRBJ2-4,-,TRBD2,TGTGCCAGCAGTGACGGATCGGCGGGAGGGAGGGACATTCAGTACTTC,CASSDGSAGGRDIQYF
TRBV9,TRBJ2-3,-,-,TGTGCCAGCAGCGTATTGATGACAGCGTCTAGCACAGATACGCAGTATTTT,CASSVLMTASSTDTQYF
TRBV6-1,TRBJ2-2,-,TRBD2,TGTGCCAGCAGTGAGGGACTAGCGGGAGCCGGGGAGCTGTTTTTT,CASSEGLAGAGELFF
TRBV7-3,TRBJ2-3,once,-,TGTGCCAGCAGCCCTCTAGCTACAAGAAGGAATACGCAGTATTTT,CASSPLATRRNTQYF
TRBV9,TRBJ2-5,-,-,TGTGCCAGCAGCGCCCAACCTGGAGGGGAGACCCAGTACTTC,CASSAQPGGETQYF
TRBV5-1,TRBJ2-1,-,TRBD2,TGCGCCAGCAGCCCTAGCGGGGGTTACAATGAGCAGTTCTTC,CASSPSGGYNEQFF
TRBV14,TRBJ2-7,-,-,TGTGCCAGCAGCCCAGGGTACGAGCAGTACTTC,CASSPGYEQYF
TRBV28,TRBJ2-3,-,-,TGTGCCAGCAGTTGGGGTCCAGGGGGGGATACGCAGTATTTT,CASSWGPGGDTQYF
TRBV28,TRBJ2-2,few,TRBD2,TGTGCCAGCAAACGCGGGAGCGATTCCGGGGAGCTGTTTTTT,CASKRGSDSGELFF
TRBV6-1,TRBJ1-5,once,-,TGTGCCAGCAGTGAAGAGACAGGCAATCAGCCCCAGCATTTT,CASSEETGNQPQHF
TRBV11-2,TRBJ2-3,-,TRBD2,TGTGCCAGCAGCTGGCCAGCGGGAGTTAGCACAGATACGCAGTATTTT,CASSWPAGVSTDTQYF
TRBV10-3,TRBJ2-7,-,TRBD1,TGTGCCATCAGTGATAGAGGGACAGGGGACGAGCAGTACTTC,CAISDRGTGDEQYF
TRBV5-6,TRBJ1-1,once,-,TGTGCCAGCGGACAGAACACTGAAGCTTTCTTT,CASGQNTEAFF
TRBV28,TRBJ2-7,few,TRBD2,TGTGCCAGCAGCCCACGCACTGGCGGGAGGAACTACGAGCAGTACTTC,CASSPRTGGRNYEQYF
TRBV28,TRBJ2-1,few,-,TGTGCCAGCAGTTTAGCGAGGAACCCTATGGGAGAGCAGTTCTTC,CASSLARNPMGEQFF
TRBV19,TRBJ1-4,-,-,TGTGCCAGTAGTACTCGACGGGGAAGTTTTAATGAAAAACTGTTTTTT,CASSTRRGSFNEKLFF
TRBV4-2,TRBJ2-2,once,TRBD1,TGTGCCGGCAGCCAAGATACAGGGGGGATGAGCGGGGAGCTGTTTTTT,CAGSQDTGGMSGELFF
TRBV27,TRBJ2-3,-,-,TGTGCCAGCAGAGGCAGGGTGGTAGATACGCAGTATTTT,CASRGRVVDTQYF
TRBV4-3,TRBJ1-3,-,-,TGCGCCAGCAGCCAAGAGAAGGGGATCGGAAACACCATATATTTT,CASSQEKGIGNTIYF
TRBV27,TRBJ2-3,-,-,TGTGCCAGCAGTCCCTCCGACTCCACCGAAACAGATACGCAGTATTTT,CASSPSDSTETDTQYF
TRBV4-1,TRBJ2-1,-,TRBD2,TGCGCCAGCAGCCAACAATGGCGGGAGGCCTACAATGAGCAGTTCTTC,CASSQQWREAYNEQFF